This TCR beta chain was found in a study of blood T cell repertoires in COVID-19. Study in general: Sites in the United States, Italy and Spain provided acute and convalescent COVID-19 samples. PBMCs, B-cell-depleted T cells, or T cells provided the cDNA or gDNA that made up the material.

Study processing details: Reference gene primer amplification yielded estimated nucleated cell counts. The table came from immunoSEQ multiplex PCR; TCRdb's copy has only in-frame clones and leaves some out. That table gives V, J and clone size, and the DNA gave D and trimming. The data show about 200,000 clones, with approximately 90% seen just once and 0.5% to 0.55% held by the top ten. The clonotype comes from a man aged 45-65 years with acute or convalescent COVID-19. Material: peripheral blood.

The CDR3 DNA sequence: TGTGCCAGCAGTCCGGGGGGGCATAGCAATCAGCCCCAGCATTTT. Protein sequence: CASSPGGHSNQPQHF. This rearrangement joins TRBV6-2 or TRBV6-3 to TRBJ1-5; tentatively, D is TRBD1 (6 bases). This CDR3 is 15 amino acids long. CDR1 and CDR2 from the germline V gene are MNHEY and SVGEGT. V was clipped by 5 bases and J by 0 bases, with 11 bases between them.